These 26 T cell receptor beta chains share one sample of origin, sequenced in a study of cytomegalovirus exposure and HLA in healthy donors. The PCR was carried out with 60 Vbeta primers and 13 Jbeta primers. Using immunoSEQ multiplex PCR, the repertoire was profiled, and TCRdb retains in-frame clones only, with some absent. There are around 150,000 clones in the sample; 60% to 80% occur only once, and 1.1% to 1.5% lies in the top ten. The sequenced sample consisted of PBMCs. The receptor set was obtained from a male donor in good health and CMV-seronegative.

The chain carries TRBV5-4 and TRBJ1-2, with D perhaps matching TRBD1 (5 bases). This CDR3 is built from 15 residues. Germline-derived CDR1 and CDR2 are SGHNT and YYREEE (reference sequence). Trimming left V 4 bases short and J 1 base short, with 14 bases between. CDR3 DNA: TGTGCCAGCAGCCCCAAGGCGGGGGTTAACTATGGCTACACCTTC. Translating it yields CASSPKAGVNYGYTF.

This clone has a handful of counts. CDR3 region: CASSLRGQGDEQYF. The CDR3 DNA is TGCGCCAGCAGCTTAAGGGGACAGGGGGACGAGCAGTACTTC. The chain couples TRBV5-1 to TRBJ2-7, with 11 bases lining up with TRBD1. Trimming took 2 bases from V and 5 from J; bases not matched to a gene: 3. CDR1 and CDR2 from the germline V gene are SGHRS and YFSETQ. The CDR3 extends over 14 amino acids.

This clone occurred a few times. The CDR3 sequence: CASSSFRGMNTEAFF. The CDR3 DNA is TGTGCCAGCAGCTCTTTTAGGGGGATGAACACTGAAGCTTTCTTT. The chain recombines TRBV5-4 with TRBJ1-1; D is perhaps TRBD1 (6 bases). Germline V gene sequence: CDR1 SGHNT, CDR2 YYREEE (reference sequence). The V end lost 3 bases, the J end lost 0 bases, and 12 bases lay between the germline ends. The CDR3 covers 15 residues.

The rearrangement joins TRBV19 to TRBJ1-1; no definite D call. CDR1 and CDR2 (germline): LNHDA, SQIVND (reference sequence). The CDR3 spans 13 residues. V was pared by 6 bases and J by 0 bases, with 8 bases between. The chain's CDR3 is CASSLGLNTEAFF. In DNA form, the CDR3 reads TGTGCCAGTAGCCTCGGGTTGAACACTGAAGCTTTCTTT.

J is TRBJ2-7 and V is TRBV11-2, with 10 positions matching TRBD1. Per germline, CDR1 SGHAT and CDR2 FQNNGV. The CDR3 totals 13 residues. Losses at the gene ends were 10 bases for V and 5 bases for J; bases not matched to a gene: 8. The CDR3 reads CATLRDRGHEQYF. CDR3 DNA: TGTGCCACGCTCCGGGACAGGGGCCACGAGCAGTACTTC.

This clone was seen more than once but under ten times. Additional DNA sequences in this sample encode the identical CDR3. The J gene is TRBJ2-3, the V gene TRBV4-1; no clear D gene. Trimming stripped 3 bases from V and 0 bases from J, with 7 bases between. Germline V gene lookup returns CDR1 MGHRA and CDR2 YSYEKL. The CDR3 totals 14 residues. CDR3 region: CASSQSLSTDTQYF. The CDR3, as DNA: TGCGCCAGCAGCCAGTCACTTAGCACAGATACGCAGTATTTT.

The chain couples TRBV27 to TRBJ2-3, with TRBD1 matching over 11 bases. Germline V gene lookup returns CDR1 MNHEY and CDR2 SMNVEV (reference sequence). Trimming removed 5 bases from V and 5 bases from J; junction bases left unmatched: 3. The CDR3 contains 14 residues. The CDR3 is CASSRDRGGDTQYF. CDR3 sequence (DNA): TGTGCCAGCAGTAGGGACAGGGGGGGAGATACGCAGTATTTT.

This rearrangement joins TRBV9 to TRBJ2-1, with 9 bases fitting TRBD2. V shed 0 bases and J 2 bases; nucleotides not matched to a gene: 9. The germline V gene encodes CDR1 SGDLS and CDR2 YYNGEE. The CDR3 has 18 residues. The CDR3 sequence: CASSVVGLAGTPYNEQFF. CDR3 sequence (DNA): TGTGCCAGCAGCGTAGTTGGGCTAGCGGGAACCCCCTACAATGAGCAGTTCTTC.

V gene TRBV10-3 combines with J gene TRBJ1-5; D ambiguous. The germline V and J ends were trimmed by 2 bases and 6 bases, with 5 bases remaining between them. The germline V gene has CDR1 ENHRY and CDR2 SYGVKD. This CDR3 comprises 12 residues. The CDR3 is CAISEAGQPQHF. CDR3 DNA sequence: TGTGCCATCAGTGAGGCCGGTCAGCCCCAGCATTTT.

The chain couples TRBV7-9 to TRBJ1-6; D might be TRBD1 (6 bases). V lost 5 bases to trimming and J lost 4 bases, with 12 bases between them. Germline CDR1 is SEHNR and CDR2 is FQNEAQ (reference sequence). The CDR3 is 15 amino acids. The CDR3 sequence: CASSPRTVYNSPLHF. In DNA, the CDR3 is TGTGCCAGCAGCCCCCGGACAGTTTATAATTCACCCCTCCACTTT.

V is TRBV5-1 and J is TRBJ1-2, with D hard to call. Germline-derived CDR1 and CDR2 are SGHRS and YFSETQ. The V end lost 3 bases, the J end lost 0 bases, and 6 bases lay between the germline ends. The CDR3 contains 13 residues. CDR3 loop: CASSWSSNYGYTF. The CDR3 nucleotides read TGCGCCAGCAGCTGGAGCTCTAACTATGGCTACACCTTC.

This chain uses TRBV10-3 with TRBJ2-3; TRBD2 aligns across 10 bases. The CDR3 is 15 residues long. The V and J ends lost 4 bases and 1 base, in that order; junction bases with no gene match: 2. Germline V CDR1 and CDR2: ENHRY, SYGVKD. CDR3 in amino acids: CAISGGTSGTDTQYF. The DNA of the CDR3 is TGTGCCATCAGTGGCGGGACTAGCGGCACAGATACGCAGTATTTT.

This chain connects TRBV9 to TRBJ2-3; D may be TRBD2 (5 bases). Trimming took 4 bases from V and 4 from J, leaving 19 bases between them. This CDR3 contains 16 residues. Germline lookup yields CDR1 SGDLS and CDR2 YYNGEE. The CDR3 protein is CASSREGSVRADTQYF. Here the CDR3 DNA reads TGTGCCAGCAGCCGAGAGGGCAGTGTGAGGGCAGATACGCAGTATTTT.

The chain links TRBV7-8 to TRBJ2-3; 9 nucleotides match TRBD2. The ends lost 3 bases at V and 0 bases at J; junction bases unmatched: 4. The CDR3 sequence is 16 residues long. In germline, CDR1 is SGHVS, CDR2 FQNEAQ. DNA of the CDR3: TGTGCCAGCAGCTTTGGACTAGCGTTGAGCACAGATACGCAGTATTTT. This codes for CASSFGLALSTDTQYF.

The chain has TRBV6-1 and TRBJ2-6, with TRBD1 as a possible D gene (6 bases). V was clipped by 4 bases and J by 0 bases, with 13 bases between them. In germline, CDR1 is MNHNS, CDR2 SASEGT. This CDR3 spans 17 amino acids. In DNA form, the CDR3 reads TGTGCCAGCAGTGCACAGGGAAGTAACTCTGGGGCCAACGTCCTGACTTTC. Its protein is CASSAQGSNSGANVLTF.

The V gene is TRBV5-4, the J gene TRBJ2-3, with TRBD2 matching 11 bases. J was trimmed by 8 bases and V by 2 bases; bases with no gene match: 1. Germline V gene lookup returns CDR1 SGHNT and CDR2 YYREEE (reference sequence). This CDR3 is built from 13 residues. This CDR3 reads CASSFLAGGTQYF. CDR3 DNA: TGTGCCAGCAGCTTTCTAGCGGGGGGTACGCAGTATTTT.

The chain joins TRBV28 to TRBJ1-1; D is perhaps TRBD1 (6 bases). The CDR3 length is 14 residues. V lost 8 bases and J 0 bases, leaving 13 bases between the germline ends. Germline CDR1 and CDR2: MDHEN and SYDVKM. CDR3 coding DNA: TGTGCCAGCGGTGCAGGGGCCTTGAACACTGAAGCTTTCTTT. Its translation: CASGAGALNTEAFF.

The chain employs TRBV7-6 and TRBJ1-3; no clear D. The ends were cut back, 2 bases at V and 0 bases at J, with 8 bases in the middle. CDR1 SGHVS and CDR2 FNYEAQ come from the germline V gene. This CDR3 spans 15 amino acids. CDR3 nucleotides: TGTGCCAGCAGCTTATCCCCTAGCTCTGGAAACACCATATATTTT. Residues: CASSLSPSSGNTIYF.

The V call is TRBV19, the J call TRBJ1-5; 9 bases are a match to TRBD1. V was clipped by 9 bases and J by 4 bases; unmatched bases: 7. Germline-derived CDR1 and CDR2 are LNHDA and SQIVND (reference sequence). This CDR3 spans 14 amino acids. CDR3 amino acids: CASNPTGGNQPQHF. The CDR3 DNA sequence: TGTGCCAGCAACCCGACAGGGGGAAATCAGCCCCAGCATTTT.

The chain combines TRBV9 with TRBJ2-3; 9 nucleotides agree with TRBD2. The CDR3 loop spans 15 amino acids. The V gene end was trimmed by 2 bases and the J gene end by 4 bases; junction bases not matched to a gene: 5. CDR1 SGDLS and CDR2 YYNGEE come from the germline V gene. DNA for the CDR3: TGTGCCAGCAGCGTCCGCGGGGGGGGATCAGATACGCAGTATTTT. Protein sequence: CASSVRGGGSDTQYF. Looking up the rest from reference TRBV9 and TRBJ2-3 gives the full variable domain: DSGVTQTPKHLITATGQRVTLRCSPRSGDLSVYWYQQSLDQGLQFLIQYYNGEERAKGNILERFSAQQFPDLHSELNLSSLELGDSALYFCASSVRGGGSDTQYFGPGTRLTVL.

This chain uses TRBV2 with TRBJ1-6; the match to TRBD1 covers 9 bases. The ends lost 7 bases at V and 7 bases at J; junction bases unmatched: 8. Germline V gene sequence: CDR1 SNHLY, CDR2 FYNNEI. This CDR3 is built from 15 residues. CDR3 sequence reads: CASKGRQGGNSPLHF. In DNA, the CDR3 is TGTGCCAGCAAAGGGAGACAGGGGGGCAATTCACCCCTCCACTTT.

The gene calls are TRBV7-8 and TRBJ1-1; 9 bases line up with TRBD1. The CDR3 sequence is 16 residues long. Germline values: CDR1 SGHVS, CDR2 FQNEAQ. The trim removed 1 base at V and 0 bases at J, leaving 3 bases unmatched. CDR3 sequence (DNA): TGTGCCAGCAGCTTAGTGGGGACAGGGATGAACACTGAAGCTTTCTTT. Translating it yields CASSLVGTGMNTEAFF.

The chain recombines TRBV4-3 with TRBJ2-7; no clear D gene. This CDR3 spans 15 amino acids. V lost 1 base, J lost 1 base, and 11 bases lay in between. CDR1 and CDR2 from the germline V gene are LGHNA and YSLEER. CDR3 in amino acids: CASSQVSTGSYEQYF. DNA of the CDR3: TGCGCCAGCAGCCAAGTTTCAACGGGTTCCTACGAGCAGTACTTC.

This clone was seen a handful of times. The chain couples TRBV4-1 to TRBJ1-3, with a tentative D call TRBD1 (6 bases). V was pared by 0 bases and J by 9 bases, with 15 bases between. CDR1 is MGHRA, CDR2 YSYEKL, per germline. The CDR3 runs to 15 residues. CDR3 in amino acids: CASSQEGHLGGTIYF. The CDR3 DNA is TGCGCCAGCAGCCAAGAGGGACATTTGGGCGGCACCATATATTTT.

This clone was recorded a few times. The J gene is TRBJ2-5, the V gene TRBV5-5; D possibly corresponds to TRBD1 (5 bases). With the DNA end fitting TRBJ2-7 better, the J assignment may be wrong. Germline CDR1 is SGHKS and CDR2 is YYEKEE (reference sequence). The CDR3 length is 12 residues. CDR3 region: CASGRTTYEQYF. The CDR3 region has the DNA TGTGCCAGCGGGCGGACAACCTACGAGCAGTACTTC.

This chain connects TRBV7-2 to TRBJ2-1; no clear D. Germline V gene data show CDR1 as SGHTA and CDR2 as FQGNSA. The CDR3 extends over 14 amino acids. V lost 5 bases and J lost 3, with 11 bases in between. In DNA form, the CDR3 reads TGTGCCAGCAGCCGCTCTATAAGCTACAATGAGCAGTTCTTC. It yields the protein CASSRSISYNEQFF.